This is a list of T cell receptor beta chains from one sample in a study of OX40 agonist ivuxolimab in advanced cancers. Sequenced by immunoSEQ multiplex PCR; TCRdb stores in-frame clones only, minus some. Among some 96,000 clones listed, just under 85% were seen once. This specimen consisted of CD4+ or CD8+ T cells sorted from blood, obtained in a trial of the OX40 agonist ivuxolimab. The receptors originated from an adult with an advanced solid tumor such as melanoma, head and neck, liver or kidney cancer. Each CDR3 is given with its conserved first and last residue. Fields, in order: CDR3 DNA, CDR3 protein, V gene, D gene, clone size, J gene. D genes are given only for firm matches. Only some rows state a clone size, as once, few, many or a class for expanded clones.

CDR3 DNA: TGTGCCAGCAGTGAGGGGACCGGGGAGCTGTTTTTT
CDR3 protein: CASSEGTGELFF
V gene: TRBV13
D gene: -
clone size: -
J gene: TRBJ2-2

CDR3 DNA: TGCAGCGTACGGACAGGGGTGAACGAGCAGTACTTC
CDR3 protein: CSVRTGVNEQYF
V gene: TRBV29-1
D gene: TRBD1
clone size: -
J gene: TRBJ2-7

CDR3 DNA: TGCGCCAGCAGCCCCGGGGACCTGCGGAGCGAGCAGTACTTC
CDR3 protein: CASSPGDLRSEQYF
V gene: TRBV4-3
D gene: -
clone size: -
J gene: TRBJ2-7

CDR3 DNA: TGTGCCAGCAGCCTCCTCCCCGGGACAGGGGGCCACGAGCAGTACTTC
CDR3 protein: CASSLLPGTGGHEQYF
V gene: TRBV7-2
D gene: TRBD1
clone size: -
J gene: TRBJ2-7

CDR3 DNA: TGTGCCACCAGCAGAGACTTGGGAGGCCCCTACGAGCAGTACTTC
CDR3 protein: CATSRDLGGPYEQYF
V gene: TRBV15
D gene: -
clone size: -
J gene: TRBJ2-7

CDR3 DNA: TGCGCCAGCAGTATCGCCGGGACAGACTATGGCTACACCTTC
CDR3 protein: CASSIAGTDYGYTF
V gene: TRBV5-1
D gene: TRBD1
clone size: -
J gene: TRBJ1-2

CDR3 DNA: TGTGCCAGCAGTGAGAAGGGGGGAAACACCATATATTTT
CDR3 protein: CASSEKGGNTIYF
V gene: TRBV6-1
D gene: -
clone size: -
J gene: TRBJ1-3

CDR3 DNA: TGCGCCAGCAGCCTTGACAGGAACAATGAGCAGTTCTTC
CDR3 protein: CASSLDRNNEQFF
V gene: TRBV5-1
D gene: -
clone size: -
J gene: TRBJ2-1

CDR3 DNA: TGTGCCAGCAGCGGAGGGGTATTCGGGGACACTGAAGCTTTCTTT
CDR3 protein: CASSGGVFGDTEAFF
V gene: TRBV11-2
D gene: -
clone size: -
J gene: TRBJ1-1

CDR3 DNA: TGCGCCAGCAGCTTGGAGGGCACCGGGGAGCTGTTTTTT
CDR3 protein: CASSLEGTGELFF
V gene: TRBV5-1
D gene: -
clone size: -
J gene: TRBJ2-2

CDR3 DNA: TGTGCCAGCAGCATCCAGGGAGGAGCTAACTATGGCTACACCTTC
CDR3 protein: CASSIQGGANYGYTF
V gene: TRBV13
D gene: -
clone size: -
J gene: TRBJ1-2

CDR3 DNA: TGCGCCAGCAGGTTCTCGGGGTCCACCGATACGCAGTATTTT
CDR3 protein: CASRFSGSTDTQYF
V gene: TRBV5-1
D gene: -
clone size: -
J gene: TRBJ2-3

CDR3 DNA: TGTGCCAGCAGCTTAGAAAGGGGATTAACCTACGAGCAGTACTTC
CDR3 protein: CASSLERGLTYEQYF
V gene: TRBV11-2
D gene: -
clone size: -
J gene: TRBJ2-7

CDR3 DNA: TGTGCCAGCAGCTTAGAGGGACAGGGGGCTGTGAATGGCTACACCTTC
CDR3 protein: CASSLEGQGAVNGYTF
V gene: TRBV7-2
D gene: TRBD1
clone size: once
J gene: TRBJ1-2

CDR3 DNA: TGTGCCAGCAGTGACTCGATGTCTAGCACAGATACGCAGTATTTT
CDR3 protein: CASSDSMSSTDTQYF
V gene: TRBV6-4
D gene: -
clone size: -
J gene: TRBJ2-3